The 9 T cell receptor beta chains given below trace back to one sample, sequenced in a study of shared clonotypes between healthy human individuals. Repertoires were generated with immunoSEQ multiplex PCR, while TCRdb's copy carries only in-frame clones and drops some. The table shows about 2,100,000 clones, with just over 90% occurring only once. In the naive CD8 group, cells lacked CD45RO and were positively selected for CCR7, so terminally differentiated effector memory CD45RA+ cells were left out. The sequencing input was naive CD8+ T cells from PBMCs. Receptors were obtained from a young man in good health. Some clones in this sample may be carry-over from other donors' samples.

CDR3 sequence: CASSPRDRGPDTQYF. In DNA, the CDR3 is TGTGCCAGCAGCCCCCGGGACAGGGGTCCAGATACGCAGTATTTT. The chain combines TRBV27 with TRBJ2-3; 10 nucleotides match TRBD1. Trimming cost V 6 bases and J 4 bases; bases outside gene matches: 7. The germline gives CDR1 MNHEY, CDR2 SMNVEV (reference sequence). The CDR3 sequence is 15 residues long.

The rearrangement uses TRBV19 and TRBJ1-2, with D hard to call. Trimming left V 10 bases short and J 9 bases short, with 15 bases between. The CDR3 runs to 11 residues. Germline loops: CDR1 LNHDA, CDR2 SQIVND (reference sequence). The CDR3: CATSEGLSYTF. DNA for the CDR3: TGTGCCACCTCAGAGGGATTAAGCTACACCTTC.

The CDR3 is CASNSRARGYTF. The CDR3 DNA is TGTGCCAGTAATTCGAGGGCTCGAGGCTACACCTTC. The chain joins TRBV19 to TRBJ1-2; D remains ambiguous. Germline V CDR1 and CDR2: LNHDA, SQIVND (reference sequence). This CDR3 is 12 amino acids long. The V and J ends lost 7 bases and 8 bases respectively, with 14 bases between them.

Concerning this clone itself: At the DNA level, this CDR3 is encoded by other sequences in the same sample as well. The CDR3 here is CSVLGANTGELFF. CDR3 in DNA: TGCAGCGTCTTAGGGGCCAACACCGGGGAGCTGTTTTTT. The chain joins TRBV29-1 to TRBJ2-2; weak D call: TRBD1 (5 bases). Germline assignment: CDR1 SQVTM and CDR2 ANQGSEA. There are 13 residues in the CDR3. The ends were cut back, 6 bases at V and 2 bases at J, with 10 bases in the middle.

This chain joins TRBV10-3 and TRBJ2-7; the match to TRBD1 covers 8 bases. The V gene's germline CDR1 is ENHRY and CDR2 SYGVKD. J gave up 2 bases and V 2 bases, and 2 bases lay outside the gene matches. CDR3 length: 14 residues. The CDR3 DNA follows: TGTGCCATCAGTGAGGACAGGGGCCCCTACGAGCAGTACTTC. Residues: CAISEDRGPYEQYF.

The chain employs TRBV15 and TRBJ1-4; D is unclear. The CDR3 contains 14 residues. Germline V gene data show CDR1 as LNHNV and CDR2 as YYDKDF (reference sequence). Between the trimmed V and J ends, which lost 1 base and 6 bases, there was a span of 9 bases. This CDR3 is CATSRGFEDEKLFF. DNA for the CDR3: TGTGCCACCAGCAGAGGATTCGAAGATGAAAAACTGTTTTTT.

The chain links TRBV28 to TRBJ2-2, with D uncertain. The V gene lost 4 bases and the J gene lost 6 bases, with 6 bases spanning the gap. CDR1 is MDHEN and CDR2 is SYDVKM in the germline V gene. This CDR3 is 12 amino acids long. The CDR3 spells CASSSYSGELFF. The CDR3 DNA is TGTGCCAGCAGTTCTTACTCCGGGGAGCTGTTTTTT.

The CDR3 loop reads CASSQDPHLSGSGYNEQFF. For the CDR3, the DNA is TGCGCCAGCAGCCAAGACCCCCACCTTAGCGGGAGCGGATACAATGAGCAGTTCTTC. The rearrangement uses TRBV4-1 and TRBJ2-1, with TRBD2 matching 9 bases. The CDR3 loop spans 19 amino acids. After removal of 0 bases from V and 4 bases from J, the junction contained 13 bases not matched to a gene. Germline loops: CDR1 MGHRA, CDR2 YSYEKL.

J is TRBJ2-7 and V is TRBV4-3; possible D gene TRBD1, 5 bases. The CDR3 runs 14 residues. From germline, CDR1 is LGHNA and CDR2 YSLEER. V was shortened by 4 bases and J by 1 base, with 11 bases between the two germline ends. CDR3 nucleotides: TGCGCCAGCAGCCCATGGGGCGTATCCTACGAGCAGTACTTC. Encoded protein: CASSPWGVSYEQYF.